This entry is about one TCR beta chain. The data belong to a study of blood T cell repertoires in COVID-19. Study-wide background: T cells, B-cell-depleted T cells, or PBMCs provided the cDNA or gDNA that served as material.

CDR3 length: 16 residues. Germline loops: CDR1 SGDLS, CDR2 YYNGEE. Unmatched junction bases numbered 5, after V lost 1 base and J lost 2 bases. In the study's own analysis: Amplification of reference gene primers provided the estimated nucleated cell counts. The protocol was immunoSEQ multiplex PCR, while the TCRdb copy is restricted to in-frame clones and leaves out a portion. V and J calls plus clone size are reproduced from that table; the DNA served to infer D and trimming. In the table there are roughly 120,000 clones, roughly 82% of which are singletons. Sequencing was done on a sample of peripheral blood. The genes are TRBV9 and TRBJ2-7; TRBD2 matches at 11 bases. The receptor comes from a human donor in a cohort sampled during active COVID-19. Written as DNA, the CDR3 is TGTGCCAGCAGCGTAACCGGGACTAGCGGCACCTACGAGCAGTACTTC. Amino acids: CASSVTGTSGTYEQYF.